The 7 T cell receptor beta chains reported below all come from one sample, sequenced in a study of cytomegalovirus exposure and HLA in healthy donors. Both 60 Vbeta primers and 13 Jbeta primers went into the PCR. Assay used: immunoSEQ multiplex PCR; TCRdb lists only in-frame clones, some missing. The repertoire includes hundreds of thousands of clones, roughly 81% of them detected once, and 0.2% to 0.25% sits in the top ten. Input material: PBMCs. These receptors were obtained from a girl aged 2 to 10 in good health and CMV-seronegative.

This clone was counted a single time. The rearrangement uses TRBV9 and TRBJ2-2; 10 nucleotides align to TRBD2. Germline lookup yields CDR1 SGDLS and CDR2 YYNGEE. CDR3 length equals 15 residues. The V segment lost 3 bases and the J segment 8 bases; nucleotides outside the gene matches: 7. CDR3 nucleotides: TGTGCCAGCAGCGGGAGGACTAGCGGTTTTGGGGAGCTGTTTTTT. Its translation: CASSGRTSGFGELFF.

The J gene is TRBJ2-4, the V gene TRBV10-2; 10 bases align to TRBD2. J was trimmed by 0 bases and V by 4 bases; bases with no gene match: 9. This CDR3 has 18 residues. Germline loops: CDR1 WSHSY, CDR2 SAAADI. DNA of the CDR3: TGCGCCAGCAGTGGAAATCTAGCGGGGGTTTTAGCCAAAAACATTCAGTACTTC. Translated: CASSGNLAGVLAKNIQYF.

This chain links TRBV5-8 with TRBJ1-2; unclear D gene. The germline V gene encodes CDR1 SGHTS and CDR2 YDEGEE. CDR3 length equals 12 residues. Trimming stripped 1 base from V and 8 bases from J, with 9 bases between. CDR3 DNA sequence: TGTGCCAGCAGCTTGCCCGCCACAGGCTACACCTTC. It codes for CASSLPATGYTF.

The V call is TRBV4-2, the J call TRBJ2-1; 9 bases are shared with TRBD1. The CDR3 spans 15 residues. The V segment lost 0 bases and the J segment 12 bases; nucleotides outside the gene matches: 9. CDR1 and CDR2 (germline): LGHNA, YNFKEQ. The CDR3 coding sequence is TGTGCCAGCAGCCAAGAAGGGACAGGGATGCAGGTGCAGTTCTTC. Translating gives CASSQEGTGMQVQFF.

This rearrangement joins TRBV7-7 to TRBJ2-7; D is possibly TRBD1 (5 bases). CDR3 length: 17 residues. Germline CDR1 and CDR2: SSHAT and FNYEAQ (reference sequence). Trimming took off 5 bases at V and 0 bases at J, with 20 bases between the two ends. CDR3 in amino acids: CASSPYPRGHRSYEQYF. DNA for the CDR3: TGTGCCAGCAGCCCCTACCCTCGAGGACACCGCTCCTACGAGCAGTACTTC.

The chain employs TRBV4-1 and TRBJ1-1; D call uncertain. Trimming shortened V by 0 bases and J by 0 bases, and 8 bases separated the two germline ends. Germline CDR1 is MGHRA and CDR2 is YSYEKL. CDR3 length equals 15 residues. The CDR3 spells CASSQEIAVNTEAFF. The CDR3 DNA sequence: TGCGCCAGCAGCCAAGAAATCGCAGTGAACACTGAAGCTTTCTTT.

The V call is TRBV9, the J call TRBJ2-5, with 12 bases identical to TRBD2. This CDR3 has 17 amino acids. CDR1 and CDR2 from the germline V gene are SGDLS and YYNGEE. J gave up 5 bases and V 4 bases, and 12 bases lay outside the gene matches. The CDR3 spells CASSPGASGGARETQYF. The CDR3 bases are TGTGCCAGCAGCCCAGGGGCTAGCGGGGGGGCACGGGAGACCCAGTACTTC. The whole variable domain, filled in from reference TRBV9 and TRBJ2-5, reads DSGVTQTPKHLITATGQRVTLRCSPRSGDLSVYWYQQSLDQGLQFLIQYYNGEERAKGNILERFSAQQFPDLHSELNLSSLELGDSALYFCASSPGASGGARETQYFGPGTRLLVL.